Listed below are T cell receptor beta chains from one sample, sequenced in a study of blood T cell repertoires in COVID-19. Measured with immunoSEQ multiplex PCR; TCRdb has only the in-frame clones, and not every one. The data hold under 350,000 clones, with about 83% observed a single time. Material for sequencing was peripheral blood. These receptors all stem from a woman in her forties or fifties who had recovered from COVID-19. Both conserved end residues are part of each CDR3. Each record gives: V gene, CDR3 protein.

V: TRBV7-2
CDR3: CASSLAGGGVETQYF

V: TRBV6-5
CDR3: CASRYQAGGGDEQYF

V: TRBV19
CDR3: CASSMSRGGKGYEQYF

V: TRBV7-2
CDR3: CASSFTGGADTQYF

V: TRBV3-1/TRBV3-2
CDR3: CASSRGQGAAEAFF

V: TRBV12-3/TRBV12-4
CDR3: CASSFGQTDTQYF

V: TRBV28
CDR3: CASSLWPGSVPGLAGAGAYNEQFF

V: TRBV28
CDR3: CASPSRQGSSEAFF

V: TRBV4-3
CDR3: CASSQAAGGPEETQYF

V: TRBV7-3
CDR3: CASSLARMGTSGSYYEQYF

V: TRBV7-9
CDR3: CASSPPESTEAFF

V: TRBV9
CDR3: CASSVGGVNTGELFF

V: TRBV7-2
CDR3: CASSPQVTSGYNEQFF

V: TRBV25-1
CDR3: CASSEFGGSYEQYF

V: TRBV4-2
CDR3: CASSQERDSSYEQYF

V: TRBV27
CDR3: CASSLKGDPENTEAFF

V: TRBV15
CDR3: CATSRVRGSTFSTNEKLFF

V: TRBV27
CDR3: CASSLFRNGGVDNSPLHF

V: TRBV15
CDR3: CATRRGLNEQFF

V: TRBV3-1/TRBV3-2
CDR3: CASRNIRGLMNTEAFF

V: TRBV4-3
CDR3: CASSQGGSSYNEQFF

V: TRBV5-1
CDR3: CASSLSYSGGTGELFF

V: TRBV20-1
CDR3: CSASGRARETQYF

V: TRBV7-2
CDR3: CASSEQQGNEQFF

V: TRBV30
CDR3: CAWSVRTGYSEAFF

V: TRBV6-2/TRBV6-3
CDR3: CASSQNLAGSLFF

V: TRBV4-3
CDR3: CASSPGGQGAYGYTF

V: TRBV5-1
CDR3: CASSLNGGWGNYGYTF

V: TRBV18
CDR3: CASSPQAGEGGRF